This section outlines one T cell receptor beta chain sequence together with its context. The data were obtained in a study of blood T cell repertoires in COVID-19. In the study overall: The United States, Italy and Spain supplied acute and convalescent COVID-19 samples. The cDNA or gDNA used as material had been derived from T cells, B-cell-depleted T cells, or PBMCs.

Only in-frame clones appear in the TCRdb table, and some are missing; sequencing was by immunoSEQ multiplex PCR. The table records around 100,000 clones, about 84% of them present only once. Germline CDR1 LNHNV, CDR2 YYDKDF (reference sequence). The CDR3 has 15 residues. With 1 base removed from V and 1 base from J, the gap between germline ends came to 8 bases. What was sequenced was peripheral blood. The sequence was collected from a human donor in a cohort sampled during active COVID-19. The genes are TRBV15 and TRBJ1-5, with D perhaps TRBD1 (5 bases). CDR3 coding DNA: TGTGCCACCAGCAGAGTTAAGGGGAGCAATCAGCCCCAGCATTTT. Protein sequence: CATSRVKGSNQPQHF.